Following are 3 T cell receptor beta chains from one sample sequenced in a study of T cell responses to AZD1222 COVID-19 vaccine. Using immunoSEQ multiplex PCR, the repertoire was profiled, and TCRdb retains in-frame clones only, with some absent. This sample has approximately 65,000 clones, with around nine tenths found just once. Sequencing used peripheral blood, obtained on day 0 of AZD1222 vaccination. These receptors originate from an adult in good health.

This chain uses TRBV4-3 with TRBJ1-2, with D perhaps matching TRBD1 (5 bases). The CDR3 is 16 amino acids. CDR1 and CDR2 from the germline V gene are LGHNA and YSLEER. Trimming stripped 0 bases from V and 3 bases from J, with 14 bases between. CDR3 protein: CASSQDIRGGDYGYTF. The CDR3 nucleotides are TGCGCCAGCAGCCAAGATATCCGTGGGGGTGACTATGGCTACACCTTC.

The rearrangement links TRBV6-2 or TRBV6-3 to TRBJ2-1, with 12 bases fitting TRBD2. The V gene end was trimmed by 3 bases and the J gene end by 6 bases; junction bases not matched to a gene: 3. Germline V gives CDR1 MNHEY, CDR2 SVGEGT. The CDR3 has 15 amino acids. CDR3 protein: CASSYETSGSNEQFF. The CDR3 region has the DNA TGTGCCAGCAGTTATGAGACTAGCGGGAGCAATGAGCAGTTCTTC.

The chain employs TRBV11-1 and TRBJ2-1; a weak D match, TRBD2 (6 bases). The length of the CDR3 is 14 residues. Germline V gene sequence: CDR1 SGHAT, CDR2 FQDESV (reference sequence). The V gene lost 8 bases and the J gene lost 4 bases, with 15 bases spanning the gap. Written as DNA, the CDR3 is TGTGCCAGCGAGAAGGACTACAATTACAATGAGCAGTTCTTC. Translation: CASEKDYNYNEQFF.